The present T cell receptor beta chain was sequenced within a study of cytomegalovirus exposure and HLA in healthy donors. Study-level points and caveats: With high specificity and sensitivity, the classifier reportedly diagnosed cytomegalovirus status.

The CDR3 loop spans 16 amino acids. V lost 8 bases, J lost 0 bases, and 18 bases lay in between. Germline V gene data show CDR1 as ENHRY and CDR2 as SYGVKD. In regard to this clone: Antigen specificity is unknown.

PCR used 60 Vbeta primers and 13 Jbeta primers. In the authors' methods: Per a later analysis, the number of unique TCR beta chains was about 78 million, of which around 9.9 million were shared. Assay: immunoSEQ multiplex PCR; the TCRdb copy retains only in-frame clones and omits some. V, J and clone size reflect that table, while D and trimming were determined from the DNA. The repertoire has some 180,000 clones, about 9.4% of them found once; the top ten carry approximately 1.3%. The chain links TRBV10-3 to TRBJ2-3; no firm D call. The source of this sequence is a woman aged 25 to 45 in good health and CMV-seropositive. Sequenced sample: PBMCs. CDR3 DNA sequence: TGTGCCATCTCTTCCCTAGGCGATACTAGCACAGATACGCAGTATTTT. Translation gives CAISSLGDTSTDTQYF.